One sample yielded the 15 T cell receptor beta chains listed below, sequenced in a study of cytomegalovirus exposure and HLA in healthy donors. PCR involved 60 Vbeta and 13 Jbeta primers. Clones were sequenced by immunoSEQ multiplex PCR, and TCRdb holds only the in-frame ones, with some missing. The data contain 120,000 to 150,000 clones, roughly 86% of them singletons. The sequenced sample was PBMCs. These receptors all come from a man aged 18 to 29 in good health and CMV-seropositive.

V usage is TRBV29-1 and J usage is TRBJ2-3; D perhaps matches TRBD1 (5 bases). Germline CDR1 and CDR2: SQVTM and ANQGSEA. V was cut by 3 bases and J by 0 bases, with 13 bases left in between. The CDR3 has 15 residues. The CDR3 protein is CSVESRATSTDTQYF. DNA for the CDR3: TGCAGCGTTGAGAGCAGGGCTACTAGCACAGATACGCAGTATTTT.

The chain has TRBV10-3 and TRBJ1-1, with D hard to call. The CDR3 contains 15 residues. Trimming took 2 bases from V and 1 from J, leaving 11 bases between them. CDR1 is ENHRY, CDR2 SYGVKD, per germline. As DNA, the CDR3 is TGTGCCATCAGTGAGATCGGCGGTTGGAACACTGAAGCTTTCTTT. Residues: CAISEIGGWNTEAFF.

The V call is TRBV18, the J call TRBJ1-3; 8 bases agree with TRBD1. The CDR3 contains 19 residues. J was trimmed by 4 bases and V by 3 bases; bases with no gene match: 17. Germline CDR1 reads KGHSH; CDR2 reads LQKENI. The CDR3 sequence: CASSPFRDRMRRAGNTIYF. The CDR3 DNA sequence: TGTGCCAGCTCACCCTTCCGGGACAGGATGAGGAGGGCAGGAAACACCATATATTTT.

The gene calls are TRBV2 and TRBJ2-7; the match to TRBD2 covers 9 bases. The CDR3 is 14 residues long. In germline, CDR1 is SNHLY, CDR2 FYNNEI. Unmatched junction bases numbered 2, after V lost 0 bases and J lost 5 bases. CDR3 sequence: CASSEALAGDEQYF. The CDR3 DNA follows: TGTGCCAGCAGTGAAGCCTTAGCGGGAGACGAGCAGTACTTC.

The genes are TRBV10-3 and TRBJ2-7; possible D gene TRBD2, 7 bases. Germline V lookup: CDR1 ENHRY, CDR2 SYGVKD. The CDR3 is 16 residues long. V was pared by 0 bases and J by 2 bases, with 14 bases between. Written as DNA, the CDR3 is TGTGCCATCAGTGAGTCTGGGGGGGGGCGCCCCTACGAGCAGTACTTC. This codes for CAISESGGGRPYEQYF.

This clone was counted a few times. This chain uses TRBV30 with TRBJ1-3; no firm D call. The germline V gene encodes CDR1 GTSNPN and CDR2 SVGIG (reference sequence). V was pared by 5 bases and J by 3 bases, with 8 bases between. This CDR3 has 12 residues. This CDR3 reads CAWVPLGNTIYF. In DNA form, the CDR3 reads TGTGCCTGGGTACCACTTGGAAACACCATATATTTT.

The CDR3 sequence is CASSGGLNILYEQYF. The CDR3 DNA follows: TGTGCCAGTAGCGGAGGACTCAATATACTCTACGAGCAGTACTTC. This rearrangement joins TRBV19 to TRBJ2-7; possible D gene TRBD2, 5 bases. The V end was cut by 6 bases, the J end by 3 bases, with 18 bases between. In germline, CDR1 is LNHDA, CDR2 SQIVND (reference sequence). The length of the CDR3 is 15 residues.

V gene TRBV28 combines with J gene TRBJ1-4; maybe TRBD1 (5 bases). The CDR3 runs 14 residues. The germline CDR1 and CDR2 sequences are MDHEN and SYDVKM. Trimming removed 10 bases at V and 7 bases at J, with 19 bases between. Here the CDR3 reads CATSLRGGSEKLFF. CDR3 sequence (DNA): TGTGCCACCTCTTTGAGGGGCGGGAGTGAAAAACTGTTTTTT.

The genes are TRBV4-1 and TRBJ2-7; 7 bases match TRBD2. This CDR3 has 14 residues. V shed 4 bases, J shed 5 bases, and the junction held 8 bases outside the gene matches. The germline V gene has CDR1 MGHRA and CDR2 YSYEKL. In nucleotides, the CDR3 is TGCGCCAGCAGCCGCGGTGGGGGGAGGGACGAGCAGTACTTC. This encodes CASSRGGGRDEQYF.

The chain links TRBV27 to TRBJ1-4, with D possibly matching TRBD1 (5 bases). With 3 bases removed from V and 3 bases from J, the gap between germline ends came to 8 bases. Germline-derived CDR1 and CDR2 are MNHEY and SMNVEV (reference sequence). This CDR3 spans 14 amino acids. CDR3 bases: TGTGCCAGCAGTTTCGGAGGGGCTAATGAAAAACTGTTTTTT. Translated, it gives CASSFGGANEKLFF.

Points on this clone: Other nucleotide sequences in the sample specify the same CDR3. CDR3: CASSLAREGNEQYF. In DNA form, the CDR3 reads TGTGCCAGCAGCTTAGCTCGGGAGGGAAACGAGCAGTACTTC. V is TRBV7-9 and J is TRBJ2-7; 8 bases align to TRBD2. Germline V gene data show CDR1 as SEHNR and CDR2 as FQNEAQ (reference sequence). CDR3 length: 14 residues. The ends lost 0 bases at V and 5 bases at J; junction bases unmatched: 3.

The chain recombines TRBV11-2 with TRBJ2-7; possibly TRBD2 for D (5 bases). Between the trimmed V and J ends, which lost 3 bases and 4 bases, there was a span of 13 bases. Germline V lookup: CDR1 SGHAT, CDR2 FQNNGV. This CDR3 has 14 residues. The CDR3 DNA reads TGTGCCAGCAGCTTGGCGGGCCTTCTGTACGAGCAGTACTTC. This gives the protein CASSLAGLLYEQYF. Full variable domain (remainder filled in from reference TRBV11-2 and TRBJ2-7): EAGVAQSPRYKIIEKRQSVAFWCNPISGHATLYWYQQILGQGPKLLIQFQNNGVVDDSQLPKDRFSAERLKGVDSTLKIQPAKLEDSAVYLCASSLAGLLYEQYFGPGTRLTVT.

V gene TRBV4-1 combines with J gene TRBJ2-7, with 10 bases matching TRBD2. CDR3 length equals 16 residues. J was trimmed by 4 bases and V by 1 base; bases with no gene match: 7. CDR1 MGHRA and CDR2 YSYEKL come from the germline V gene. For the CDR3, the DNA is TGCGCCAGCAGCCAAGGGACCCAGCGGGAGGGATACGAGCAGTACTTC. It yields the protein CASSQGTQREGYEQYF.

Only one count was recorded for this clone. The chain is built from TRBV6-5 and TRBJ2-1; 9 bases are shared with TRBD2. V was pared by 4 bases and J by 0 bases, with 4 bases of the junction left unmatched. In germline, CDR1 is MNHEY, CDR2 SVGAGI. The CDR3 has 16 amino acids. This CDR3 reads CASSSSGAYSYNEQFF. CDR3 bases: TGTGCCAGCAGTTCTAGCGGGGCTTACTCCTACAATGAGCAGTTCTTC.

The chain uses TRBV6-1 and TRBJ2-3; perhaps TRBD1 as D (5 bases). V shed 8 bases and J shed 4 bases, with 19 bases lying between them. CDR3 length: 15 amino acids. Germline V gives CDR1 MNHNS, CDR2 SASEGT. DNA of the CDR3: TGTGCCAGCCGAATCAGAACAGGAAGGTCAGATACGCAGTATTTT. Translating it yields CASRIRTGRSDTQYF.